This T cell receptor beta chain derives from a study of control samples from healthy donors and cancer patients. This clone was observed once. Per germline, CDR1 SGHVS and CDR2 FQNEAQ. The CDR3 length is 16 residues. Trimming at V came to 5 bases and at J to 3 bases, leaving 10 bases not matched to a gene. The data were produced by immunoSEQ multiplex PCR, yet TCRdb's version contains in-frame clones alone and is incomplete. This sample has around 180,000 clones, with 80% to 90% found just once. The clonotype comes from a woman aged 25 to 45 in good health. The chain recombines TRBV7-8 with TRBJ2-7; 10 bases agree with TRBD2. The material sequenced was blood. As DNA, the CDR3 is TGTGCCAGCAGCATAAGCCTAGCGGGAGTATTCTACGAGCAGTACTTC. This codes for CASSISLAGVFYEQYF.